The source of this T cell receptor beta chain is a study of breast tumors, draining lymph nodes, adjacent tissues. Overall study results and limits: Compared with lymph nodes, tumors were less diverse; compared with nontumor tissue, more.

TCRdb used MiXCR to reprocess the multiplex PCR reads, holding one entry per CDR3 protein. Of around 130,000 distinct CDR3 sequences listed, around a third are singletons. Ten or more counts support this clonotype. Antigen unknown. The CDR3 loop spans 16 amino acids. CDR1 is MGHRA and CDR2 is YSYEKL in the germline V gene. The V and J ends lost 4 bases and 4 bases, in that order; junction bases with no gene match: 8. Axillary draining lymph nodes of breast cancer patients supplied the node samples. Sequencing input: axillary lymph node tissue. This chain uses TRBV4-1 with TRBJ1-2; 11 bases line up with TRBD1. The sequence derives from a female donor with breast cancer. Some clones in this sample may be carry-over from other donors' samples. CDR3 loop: CASSPLQGQGGYGYTF. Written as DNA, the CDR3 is TGCGCCAGCAGCCCCCTTCAGGGACAGGGGGGCTATGGCTACACCTTC.